This TCR beta chain was identified during a study of blood T cell repertoires in COVID-19. Looking at the study overall: There were acute and convalescent COVID-19 samples, and they came from the United States, Italy and Spain. Nucleic acid was either cDNA or gDNA, and it came from T cells, B-cell-depleted T cells, or PBMCs.

The CDR3 loop spans 15 amino acids. V was pared by 4 bases and J by 4 bases, with 5 bases of the junction left unmatched. The V gene's germline CDR1 is SGHRS and CDR2 YFSETQ. Original analysis: Amplification of reference gene primers was used by the study to estimate nucleated cell counts. TCRdb's table, derived via immunoSEQ multiplex PCR, lists solely in-frame clones and lacks some. From that table come the V and J calls and clone size; the DNA was used to work out D and trimming. The data hold about 200,000 clones, with about 85% observed a single time. The clonotype was recovered from a woman aged 80 or older with acute or convalescent COVID-19. The sequencing input was peripheral blood. The rearrangement joins TRBV5-1 to TRBJ1-2; 12 positions match TRBD1. The CDR3 DNA is TGCGCCAGCAGCGAGGGGACAGGGGGCCCCTATGGCTACACCTTC. This gives the protein CASSEGTGGPYGYTF.